This T cell receptor (beta chain) was sequenced in a study of human T cells and chemical hapten exposure. TCRdb independently ran MiXCR on the RACE reads; one entry per CDR3 protein. The data hold some 80,000 distinct CDR3 sequences, with around a tenth observed a single time. Sample time point: patch test 2, 6 weeks after DPC sensitization. The treatment is: therapeutic diphenylcyclopropenone sensitization with weekly scalp DPC. V was clipped by 7 bases and J by 4 bases; unmatched bases: 6. The CDR3 loop spans 13 amino acids. The V gene's germline CDR1 is SQVTM and CDR2 ANQGSEA. This clonotype turned up a few times.

The V call is TRBV29-1, the J call TRBJ1-4; TRBD1 agrees at 7 bases. Sequenced here: whole blood, sampled in connection with sensitization to the hapten diphenylcyclopropenone (DPC). The receptor's source is a man between 18 and 35 years old with alopecia areata. Some clones in this sample may be carry-over from other donors' samples. This CDR3 is CSARQGLNEKLFF. The CDR3 bases are TGCAGCGCACGACAGGGCCTTAATGAAAAACTGTTTTTT.